This TCR beta chain originates from a study of regulatory T cells in long-lasting Graves disease. Germline CDR1 and CDR2: SEHNR and FQNEAQ (reference sequence). Trimming pared 1 base from V and 7 bases from J, leaving 11 bases between. This CDR3 has 14 residues. This clonotype was observed a handful of times. Both iRepertoire HTBI primers and Arm-PCR of CDR3 regions were used to build the TCR beta libraries. In TCRdb, the multiplex PCR reads were re-called with MiXCR into one record per CDR3 protein. Of roughly 400,000 distinct CDR3 sequences listed, approximately 15% are singletons. The time point denotes: newly diagnosed GD, antithyroid drugs for less than 3 months. PBMC-extracted RNA yielded the TCR library. The same data also went into a second study, on T cells in Graves' hyperthyroidism and ophthalmopathy.

The TCR was taken from a woman aged 40 to 50 with Graves disease. The material was peripheral blood mononuclear cells (PBMCs), obtained at new diagnosis, from a patient treated with antithyroid drugs. The chain carries TRBV7-9 and TRBJ2-1; D is uncertain. The CDR3 nucleotides are TGTGCCAGCAGCTTAGGCCGGAGTTTAAATGAGCAGTTCTTC. Its translation: CASSLGRSLNEQFF. The full variable domain, completed using reference TRBV7-9 and TRBJ2-1, is DTGVSQNPRHKITKRGQNVTFRCDPISEHNRLYWYRQTLGQGPEFLTYFQNEAQLEKSRLLSDRFSAERPKGSFSTLEIQRTEQGDSAMYLCASSLGRSLNEQFFGPGTRLTVL.